The 16 T cell receptor beta chains below were found in one sample sequenced in a study of T cell clonality in common variable immunodeficiency. Measured with immunoSEQ multiplex PCR; TCRdb has only the in-frame clones, and not every one. Observed in the sample are about 47,000 clones, none of them singletons. The specimen sequenced was peripheral blood mononuclear cells. The receptors shown here come from a person aged 18 to 70 in good health.

There are many counts of this clone. The read ends 3 residues before the CDR3 terminus; that terminus is restored from the germline J gene. V is TRBV20-1 and J is TRBJ1-2; the D gene is possibly TRBD1 (6 bases). Trimming left V 6 bases short and J 2 bases short, with 19 bases between. The CDR3 is 15 amino acids. CDR1 is DFQATT and CDR2 is SNEGSKA in the germline V gene (reference sequence). The CDR3 loop is CSALLLGASNYGYTF. The DNA read from the CDR3 is TGCAGTGCCCTGCTGTTGGGGGCTTCCAACTATGGC.

This clone appeared many times. The read finishes 3 residues shy of the CDR3 end, and the germline J gene is used to complete it. This chain connects TRBV18 to TRBJ1-5; D is perhaps TRBD1 (5 bases). Germline CDR1 is KGHSH and CDR2 is LQKENI. The V and J ends lost 2 bases and 6 bases respectively, with 14 bases between them. The CDR3 loop spans 15 amino acids. Incomplete CDR3 DNA: TGTGCCAGCTCACCAGGCACCGGGGGAGTTCAGCCC. It translates to CASSPGTGGVQP. The entire CDR3 protein is CASSPGTGGVQPQHF. Combining the CDR3 with reference TRBV18 and TRBJ1-5 gives the whole variable domain NAGVMQNPRHLVRRRGQEARLRCSPMKGHSHVYWYRQLPEEGLKFMVYLQKENIIDESGMPKERFSAEFPKEGPSILRIQQVVRGDSAAYFCASSPGTGGVQPQHFGDGTRLSIL.

This clone was seen at least ten times. CDR3 protein: CASSLAEETQYF. Partial CDR3 DNA: TGTGCCAGCAGCTTAGCCGAAGAGACC. This chain uses TRBV7-9 with TRBJ2-5; no clear D. The read halts 3 residues ahead of the CDR3 end, with the missing end drawn from the germline J gene. The CDR3 consists of 12 residues. CDR1 is SEHNR and CDR2 is FQNEAQ in the germline V gene (reference sequence). V lost 0 bases and J lost 3, with 2 bases in between.

The sample holds many counts of this clone. Coverage ceases 3 residues before the CDR3 finishes, and the germline J gene fills in the end. The V gene is TRBV12-3 or TRBV12-4, the J gene TRBJ1-1; 10 bases line up with TRBD1. This CDR3 has 16 residues. Trimming cost V 6 bases and J 3 bases; bases outside gene matches: 10. Partial CDR3 DNA: TGTGCCAGCAGAGACGATTGGACAGGGGGACACACTGAA. Amino acids: CASRDDWTGGHTE. In full, the CDR3 reads CASRDDWTGGHTEAFF.

This clone appeared many times. The read ends 3 residues before the CDR3 terminus; that terminus is restored from the germline J gene. This sequence joins TRBV20-1 and TRBJ2-3, with D unclear. Trimming removed 6 bases from V and 1 base from J, with 11 bases in between. The CDR3 covers 13 residues. CDR1 and CDR2 from the germline V gene are DFQATT and SNEGSKA (reference sequence). The DNA read from the CDR3 is TGCAGTGCACGGGTTACCGGCACAGATACG. It translates to CSARVTGTDT. Given in full, the CDR3 is CSARVTGTDTQYF.

This clone was seen ten or more times. Read data end 3 residues before the CDR3 end; the end is taken from the germline J gene. The J gene is TRBJ1-2, the V gene TRBV30; unclear D gene. The CDR3 runs 13 residues. Trimming left V 2 bases short and J 7 bases short, with 14 bases between. CDR1 is GTSNPN, CDR2 SVGIG, per germline (reference sequence). Partial CDR3 DNA: TGTGCCTGGAGTCCTTCCAGGAATCGTGGC. Amino acid sequence: CAWSPSRNRG. The whole CDR3 is CAWSPSRNRGYTF.

In this sample, this clone turned up many times. The CDR3 end falls 3 residues outside the read, so it is completed with the germline J gene. The rearrangement uses TRBV20-1 and TRBJ2-1; no clear D gene. Germline assignment: CDR1 DFQATT and CDR2 SNEGSKA (reference sequence). Trimming pared 0 bases from V and 9 bases from J, leaving 15 bases between. This CDR3 contains 14 residues. The part of the CDR3 DNA that was read is TGCAGTGCTAGAGATCTGGGCAGCCACACTGAG. Translating it yields CSARDLGSHTE. In full, the CDR3 reads CSARDLGSHTEQFF.

This clone has a count of ten or more. The DNA ends 3 residues before the CDR3 does, and the rest of the CDR3 is filled in from the germline J gene. Additional DNA sequences in this sample encode the identical CDR3. This chain joins TRBV5-1 and TRBJ1-3; the D gene is possibly TRBD1 (5 bases). Trimming pared 0 bases from V and 0 bases from J, leaving 13 bases between. The CDR3 spans 17 residues. CDR1 is SGHRS, CDR2 YFSETQ, per germline. The covered CDR3 bases are TGCGCCAGCAGCTTGGTCGGCAGGGCTACCTCTGGAAACACC. It translates to CASSLVGRATSGNT. The complete CDR3 protein is CASSLVGRATSGNTIYF.

This clone has just a few counts. The read ends 3 residues shy of where the CDR3 ends; the end is completed using the germline J gene. The chain employs TRBV5-4 and TRBJ2-7; 11 bases fit TRBD1. The germline V gene encodes CDR1 SGHNT and CDR2 YYREEE (reference sequence). This CDR3 is 15 amino acids long. Germline trimming cut 4 bases from V and 3 bases from J; bases unmatched to any gene: 6. CDR3 bases read: TGTGCCAGCAGCCTACCGGGACAGGGGGGCTACGAG. Translated, it gives CASSLPGQGGYE. The full CDR3 reads CASSLPGQGGYEQYF.

There are a few counts of this clone. Sequencing ends 3 residues short of the CDR3 end; the germline J gene provides the rest. The chain uses TRBV14 and TRBJ2-7; TRBD1 matches at 9 bases. Germline V lookup: CDR1 SGHDN, CDR2 FVKESK. Losses at the gene ends were 5 bases for V and 0 bases for J; bases not matched to a gene: 11. The CDR3 consists of 17 residues. The CDR3 sequence: CASSSEGQGFSSYEQYF. The CDR3 DNA, read in part, is TGTGCCAGCAGCTCTGAGGGACAGGGCTTTAGCTCCTACGAG.

This clone was detected many times. Read coverage stops 3 residues before the CDR3 terminus; the germline J gene supplies the remainder. The V call is TRBV10-3, the J call TRBJ2-1, with D perhaps TRBD2 (6 bases). Germline loops: CDR1 ENHRY, CDR2 SYGVKD. The germline V and J ends were trimmed by 0 bases and 5 bases, with 8 bases remaining between them. The CDR3 runs to 14 residues. Incomplete CDR3 DNA: TGTGCCATCAGTGAGTCGTTAGCGGACAATGAG. Encoded protein: CAISESLADNE. The whole CDR3 region reads CAISESLADNEQFF.

This clone has more than one count but fewer than ten. The observed sequence ends 3 residues before the CDR3 terminus, with the missing tail filled in from the germline J gene. This chain links TRBV18 with TRBJ1-2; D is perhaps TRBD1 (6 bases). From germline, CDR1 is KGHSH and CDR2 LQKENI. The CDR3 spans 15 residues. CDR3 residues: CASSQGTPLYNDYTF. The CDR3 bases that were read are TGTGCCAGCTCCCAGGGGACGCCCTTATACAATGAC.

With regard to this clone: The read ends 3 residues shy of where the CDR3 ends; the end is completed using the germline J gene. The chain links TRBV18 to TRBJ1-6; 9 bases are shared with TRBD1. Germline values: CDR1 KGHSH, CDR2 LQKENI. After removal of 4 bases from V and 9 bases from J, the junction contained 7 bases not matched to a gene. The CDR3 consists of 15 residues. The covered CDR3 bases are TGTGCCAGCTCACAGGTGGGGACAGGGTTTTCACCC. It codes for CASSQVGTGFSP. The full CDR3 sequence reads CASSQVGTGFSPLHF.

This clone was detected ten times or more. The read is 3 residues too short to cover the CDR3 end, so that end is filled in from the germline J gene. The genes are TRBV30 and TRBJ2-5; D uncertain. V lost 2 bases and J lost 5, with 12 bases in between. The length of the CDR3 is 13 residues. Germline V gives CDR1 GTSNPN, CDR2 SVGIG (reference sequence). Partial CDR3 DNA: TGTGCCTGGAGTCCCTCTGCCCGGGAGACC. It codes for CAWSPSARET. The whole CDR3 is CAWSPSARETQYF. The complete variable domain, with remaining parts taken from reference TRBV30 and TRBJ2-5, reads SQTIHQWPATLVQPVGSPLSLECTVEGTSNPNLYWYRQAAGRGLQLLFYSVGIGQISSEVPQNLSASRPQDRQFILSSKKLLLSDSGFYLCAWSPSARETQYFGPGTRLLVL.

In this sample, this clone turned up many times. The CDR3 extends 3 residues past the end of the read, so its final part is completed from the germline J gene. The chain employs TRBV20-1 and TRBJ2-3, with TRBD1 identical over 7 bases. Germline CDR1 and CDR2: DFQATT and SNEGSKA (reference sequence). CDR3 length: 17 residues. The junction had 12 bases not matched to a gene; V was cut back by 3 bases and J by 0 bases. CDR3 DNA (partial): TGCAGTGCTAGGGACTCGGTCGAGGGGGCGAGCACAGATACG. This translates into CSARDSVEGASTDT. The whole CDR3 sequence is CSARDSVEGASTDTQYF.

This clone was observed a handful of times. With a much larger clone just one base away, this may be a read error. The CDR3 is cut off 3 residues early in the read; its end comes from the germline J gene. The chain uses TRBV19 and TRBJ1-4, with 9 bases that match TRBD1. Germline-derived CDR1 and CDR2 are LNHDA and SQIVND (reference sequence). The CDR3 loop spans 17 amino acids. CDR3 DNA, as far as it was read: TGTGCCAGTACTTCCCTCGGAATACAGGGGGCTAACGAAAAA. Protein: CASTSLGIQGANEK. Given in full, the CDR3 is CASTSLGIQGANEKLFF. The full variable domain, with the rest looked up from reference TRBV19 and TRBJ1-4, is DGGITQSPKYLFRKEGQNVTLSCEQNLNHDAMYWYRQDPGQGLRLIYYSQIVNDFQKGDIAEGYSVSREKKESFPLTVTSAQKNPTAFYLCASTSLGIQGANEKLFFGSGTQLSVL.